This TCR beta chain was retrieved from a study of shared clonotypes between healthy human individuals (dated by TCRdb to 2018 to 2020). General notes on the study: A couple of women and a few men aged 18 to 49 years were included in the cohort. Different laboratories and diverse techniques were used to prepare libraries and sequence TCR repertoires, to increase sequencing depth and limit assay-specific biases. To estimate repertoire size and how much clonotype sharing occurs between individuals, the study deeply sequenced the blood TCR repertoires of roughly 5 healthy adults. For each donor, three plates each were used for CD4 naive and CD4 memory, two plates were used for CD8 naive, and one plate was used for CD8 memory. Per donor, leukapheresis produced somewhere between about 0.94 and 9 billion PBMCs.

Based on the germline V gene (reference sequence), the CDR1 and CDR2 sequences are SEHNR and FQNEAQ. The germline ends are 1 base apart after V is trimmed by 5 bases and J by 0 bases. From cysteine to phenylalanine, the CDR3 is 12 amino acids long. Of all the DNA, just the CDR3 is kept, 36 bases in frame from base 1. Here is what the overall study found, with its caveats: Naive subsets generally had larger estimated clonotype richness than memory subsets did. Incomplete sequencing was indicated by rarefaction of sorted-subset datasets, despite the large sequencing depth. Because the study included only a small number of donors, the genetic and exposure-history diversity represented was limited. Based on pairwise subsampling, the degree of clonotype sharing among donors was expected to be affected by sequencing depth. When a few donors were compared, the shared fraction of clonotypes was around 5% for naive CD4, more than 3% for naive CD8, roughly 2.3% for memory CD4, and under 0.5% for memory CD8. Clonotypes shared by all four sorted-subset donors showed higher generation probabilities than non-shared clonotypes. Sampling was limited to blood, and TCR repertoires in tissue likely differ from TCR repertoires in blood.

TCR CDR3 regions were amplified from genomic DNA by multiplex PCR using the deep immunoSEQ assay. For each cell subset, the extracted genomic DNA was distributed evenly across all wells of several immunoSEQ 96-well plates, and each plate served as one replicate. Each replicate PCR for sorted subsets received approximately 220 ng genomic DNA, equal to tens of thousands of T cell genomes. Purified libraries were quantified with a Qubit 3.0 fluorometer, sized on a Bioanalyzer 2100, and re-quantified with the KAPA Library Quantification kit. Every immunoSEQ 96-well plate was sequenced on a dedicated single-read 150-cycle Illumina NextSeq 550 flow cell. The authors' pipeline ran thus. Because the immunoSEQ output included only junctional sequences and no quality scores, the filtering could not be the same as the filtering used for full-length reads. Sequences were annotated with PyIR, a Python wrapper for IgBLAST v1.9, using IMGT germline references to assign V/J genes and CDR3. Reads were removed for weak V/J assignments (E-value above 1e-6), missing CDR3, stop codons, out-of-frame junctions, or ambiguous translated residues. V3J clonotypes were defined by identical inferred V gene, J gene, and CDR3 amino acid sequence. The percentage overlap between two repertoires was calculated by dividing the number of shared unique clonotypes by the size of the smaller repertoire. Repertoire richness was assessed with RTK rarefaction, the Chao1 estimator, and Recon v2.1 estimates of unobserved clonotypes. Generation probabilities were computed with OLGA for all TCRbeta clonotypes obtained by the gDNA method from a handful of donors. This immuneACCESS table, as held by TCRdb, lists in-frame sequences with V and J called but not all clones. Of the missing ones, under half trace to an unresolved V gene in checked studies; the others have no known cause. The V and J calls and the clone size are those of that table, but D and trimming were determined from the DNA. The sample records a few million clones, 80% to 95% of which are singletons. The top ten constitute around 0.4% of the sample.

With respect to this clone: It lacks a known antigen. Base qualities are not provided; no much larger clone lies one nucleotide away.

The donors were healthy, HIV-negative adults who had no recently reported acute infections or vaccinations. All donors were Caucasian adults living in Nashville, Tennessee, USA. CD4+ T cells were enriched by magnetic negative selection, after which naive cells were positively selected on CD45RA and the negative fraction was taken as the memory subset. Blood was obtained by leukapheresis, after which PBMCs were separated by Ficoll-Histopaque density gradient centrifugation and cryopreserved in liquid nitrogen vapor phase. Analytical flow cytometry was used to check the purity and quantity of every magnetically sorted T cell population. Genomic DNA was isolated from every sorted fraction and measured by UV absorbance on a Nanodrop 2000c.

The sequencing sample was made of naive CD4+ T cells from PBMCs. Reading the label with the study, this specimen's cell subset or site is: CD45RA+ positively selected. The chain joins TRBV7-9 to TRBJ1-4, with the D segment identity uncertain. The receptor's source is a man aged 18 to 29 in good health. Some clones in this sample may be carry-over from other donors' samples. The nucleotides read TGTGCCAGCAGCGCAACTAATGAAAAACTGTTTTTT. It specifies CASSATNEKLFF.